Following are 15 T cell receptor beta chains from one sample sequenced in a study of CD8 T cells in Susac syndrome. RNA amounts of about 0.5 to 1 ug underwent reverse transcription with random hexamers. Via MiXCR, TCRdb re-called the immunoSEQ multiplex PCR reads, giving one row per CDR3 protein. The top ten hold 0.13% to 0.15% of the sample, which has about 140,000 distinct CDR3 sequences, around 95% seen once. Material for sequencing was CD4+ T cells from PBMCs. All receptors come from a human donor with Susac syndrome.

DNA for the CDR3: TGTGCCTGGAGCACTAGCGGGGGGGCAGGCGGGGAGCTGTTTTTT. Its translation is CAWSTSGGAGGELFF. V usage is TRBV30 and J usage is TRBJ2-2; 13 nucleotides agree with TRBD2. The CDR3 loop spans 15 amino acids. The J segment lost 7 bases and the V segment lost 3 bases, leaving 5 bases of the junction unmatched. Germline-derived CDR1 and CDR2 are GTSNPN and SVGIG (reference sequence).

The rearrangement links TRBV3-1 to TRBJ1-6; D unclear. There are 15 residues in the CDR3. The germline CDR1 and CDR2 sequences are LGHDT and YNNKEL (reference sequence). V lost 1 base, J lost 9 bases, and 13 bases lay in between. This CDR3 is CASSQGLGRASPLHF. CDR3 nucleotides: TGTGCCAGCAGCCAAGGTCTTGGCCGGGCTTCACCCCTCCACTTT.

V is TRBV24-1 and J is TRBJ2-3; no clear D gene. CDR1 and CDR2 from the germline V gene are KGHDR and SFDVKD. Deletions cut 3 bases from V and 3 bases from J, with 9 bases between. The CDR3 has 14 amino acids. The CDR3 coding sequence is TGTGCCACCAGTGATCCCCACGGAACAGATACGCAGTATTTT. Residues: CATSDPHGTDTQYF.

The genes are TRBV12-3 or TRBV12-4 and TRBJ2-1, with 11 bases matching TRBD2. The V segment lost 5 bases and the J segment 4 bases; nucleotides outside the gene matches: 4. The CDR3 spans 15 residues. CDR3 amino acids: CASSASGGSYNEQFF. In DNA form, the CDR3 reads TGTGCCAGCAGTGCTAGCGGGGGGAGTTACAATGAGCAGTTCTTC.

The chain is built from TRBV30 and TRBJ2-7; D is tentatively TRBD1 or TRBD2 (5 bases each). Germline assignment: CDR1 GTSNPN and CDR2 SVGIG (reference sequence). The CDR3 is 12 amino acids. DNA of the CDR3: TGTGCTGCCGGTAGGGGACGCTACGAGCAGTACTTC. Residues: CAAGRGRYEQYF.

This rearrangement joins TRBV12-3 or TRBV12-4 to TRBJ2-1, with 11 bases matching TRBD1. J was trimmed by 12 bases and V by 6 bases; bases with no gene match: 7. The CDR3 sequence is 13 residues long. The CDR3 protein is CASRAGTGGGQFF. As DNA, the CDR3 is TGTGCCAGCAGAGCCGGGACAGGGGGGGGGCAGTTCTTC.

The CDR3 protein is CSAKLGTDTQYF. The CDR3 DNA reads as TGCAGTGCTAAACTGGGCACAGATACGCAGTATTTT. This sequence joins TRBV20-1 and TRBJ2-3; D ambiguous. This CDR3 spans 12 amino acids. V was shortened by 4 bases and J by 1 base, with 6 bases between the two germline ends. CDR1 is DFQATT, CDR2 SNEGSKA, per germline (reference sequence).

The rearrangement uses TRBV14 and TRBJ1-6; no clear D. The CDR3 sequence is 13 residues long. Trimming stripped 1 base from V and 10 bases from J, with 8 bases between. Germline V CDR1 and CDR2: SGHDN, FVKESK. The CDR3, as DNA: TGTGCCAGCAGCCAAGTAGGGTGGTCACCCCTCCACTTT. This encodes CASSQVGWSPLHF.

The J gene is TRBJ1-2, the V gene TRBV7-2; weak D call: TRBD1 (5 bases). From germline, CDR1 is SGHTA and CDR2 FQGNSA. The CDR3 contains 17 residues. The V and J ends lost 2 bases and 1 base respectively, with 17 bases between them. CDR3 residues: CASSLKVSAGINYGYTF. In DNA, the CDR3 is TGTGCCAGCAGCTTAAAGGTCTCGGCAGGGATTAACTATGGCTACACCTTC.

The genes are TRBV30 and TRBJ2-7; weak D call: TRBD1 (6 bases). Germline V lookup: CDR1 GTSNPN, CDR2 SVGIG (reference sequence). Trimming removed 5 bases from V and 1 base from J, with 12 bases in between. The CDR3 is 13 amino acids. The DNA of the CDR3 is TGTGCCTGGGGACCGGACAGTTCCTACGAGCAGTACTTC. This translates into CAWGPDSSYEQYF.

This chain uses TRBV5-1 with TRBJ1-1; no clear D gene. CDR1 SGHRS and CDR2 YFSETQ come from the germline V gene. Trimming took 0 bases from V and 3 from J, leaving 9 bases between them. The CDR3 has 14 residues. CDR3 coding DNA: TGCGCCAGCAGCTTGGCGGACGGTTACACTGAAGCTTTCTTT. Translation: CASSLADGYTEAFF.

The chain has TRBV20-1 and TRBJ2-1; D remains ambiguous. Trimming removed 5 bases from V and 10 bases from J, with 15 bases in between. Germline V gene sequence: CDR1 DFQATT, CDR2 SNEGSKA (reference sequence). The CDR3 is 12 residues long. CDR3 protein: CSAAETVREQFF. The CDR3 coding sequence is TGCAGTGCTGCAGAGACGGTCAGAGAGCAGTTCTTC.

The V call is TRBV4-3, the J call TRBJ2-6, with no clear D. Germline V gene sequence: CDR1 LGHNA, CDR2 YSLEER. The CDR3 is 15 amino acids. The V and J ends lost 0 bases and 2 bases respectively, with 5 bases between them. CDR3 sequence (DNA): TGCGCCAGCAGCCAAGATCTAGCTGGGGCCAACGTCCTGACTTTC. It specifies CASSQDLAGANVLTF.

The rearrangement links TRBV20-1 to TRBJ2-3, with 7 bases that match TRBD2. Trimming removed 3 bases from V and 10 bases from J; junction bases left unmatched: 4. Germline values: CDR1 DFQATT, CDR2 SNEGSKA (reference sequence). The CDR3 is 11 residues long. The CDR3 DNA reads TGCAGTGCTAGCCTAGCGGCGGCGCAGTATTTT. Translation: CSASLAAAQYF.

The chain recombines TRBV12-3 or TRBV12-4 with TRBJ2-1; 13 bases are a match to TRBD2. The J segment lost 6 bases and the V segment lost 6 bases, leaving 5 bases of the junction unmatched. CDR3 length: 15 residues. CDR3 amino acids: CASRLTSGGFNEQFF. The CDR3 DNA follows: TGTGCCAGCAGGCTGACTAGCGGGGGGTTCAATGAGCAGTTCTTC.